Listed here is a single T cell receptor (beta chain). It lacks a known antigen. No per-base quality is available; no much larger clone lies one base away. Libraries were made using the immunoSEQ multiplex PCR assay. The multiplex PCR relied on a mix of 60 forward primers for TCR Vbeta segments and 13 reverse primers for TCR Jbeta segments. The CDR3 region of rearranged TCR beta genes was amplified from genomic DNA with a multiplex PCR assay. The Illumina HiSeq System was used to sequence the amplified TCR beta libraries as 87-base-pair reads. The source study handled its data this way. Across the 640 or so repertoires, a later analysis counted some 81 million unique TCR beta chains, around 11 million of which were shared by at least two donors. Raw reads were error-corrected and collapsed into unique sequences with a nearest-neighbor algorithm that merged closely related sequences to remove PCR and sequencing errors. CDR3 sequences were aligned to IMGT reference sequences to assign V, D and J gene segments. For a sequence to be retained, a match of at least six nucleotides to both a V gene segment and a J gene segment was required. A rearrangement was called productive if the CDR3 had no stop codons and remained in frame with V and J, and every other rearrangement was called non-productive. Following IMGT convention, CDR3 was defined as the stretch from the second conserved V-encoded cysteine to the conserved J-encoded phenylalanine. The earlier analysis of fewer than 750 of the donors excluded sequences that lacked an unambiguous match to a single V gene segment. An earlier analysis of 500 to 700 of the donors classified V segments as functional when productive rearrangements were above 56.7% and as segregating when the standard deviation between donors was above 5%. A statistical classification framework was built to diagnose cytomegalovirus status from the catalog of TCR beta chain sequences. In a later analysis, V and J genes were assigned by comparing TCR nucleotide sequences against IMGT/GENE-DB human TR gene sequences. A later analysis assigned CDR3 sequences and most-parsimonious VDJ recombination scenarios with the TCRdist pipeline. A later analysis defined each TCR beta chain by its CDR3 amino acid sequence plus V-gene family, and excluded reads lacking a unique V-gene family. As a way to deal with suspected cross-contamination and a sequencing artifact, a later analysis dropped hundreds of nucleotide sequences that were highly shared and had low generation probability. A later analysis calculated a clonal expansion index for each public chain from normalized within-repertoire ranks of inferred template counts. In a later analysis, generation probabilities were computed with a VDJ recombination model fitted to out-of-frame rearrangements, and the resulting probabilities were checked against IGoR. In a later analysis, TCR-TCR, TCR-HLA and TCR-CMV co-occurrence was scored with hypergeometric tests, and a repertoire-size bias correction was applied to TCR pairs. To estimate false discovery rates, a later analysis permuted the HLA or CMV assignments 20 times. A later analysis grouped co-occurring TCRs with DBSCAN, adding TCRdist sequence similarity when clustering within HLA-allele-positive subsets. For co-occurrence clustering, repertoires with fewer than 30,000 or more than 120,000 public chains were excluded, along with five repertoires with anomalous nucleotide sharing. The immuneACCESS repertoire file appears here via TCRdb, limited to in-frame rearrangements. These files lack a portion of the clones; in checked studies, under half of the deficit traces to unresolved V genes, and the cause of the others is not known. That table furnishes V, J and clone size, whereas the DNA furnished D and trimming. The sample records roughly 200,000 clones, 80% to 90% of which are singletons. The ten largest make up over 1% of the sample.

The cohort comprised hundreds of healthy bone marrow donors. At the time of sampling, all cohort members were nominally healthy, though unrecorded immune exposures were likely present. The donor was CMV seronegative and was included in the group of a few hundred seronegative cohort members. Each donor provided a peripheral blood sample, and peripheral blood mononuclear cells were used for TCR beta sequencing. The Qiagen DNeasy Blood Extraction Kit was used to extract genomic DNA from the blood cell samples. The record originates from a study of cytomegalovirus exposure and HLA in healthy donors (TCRdb year 2017). About the study as a whole: An earlier analysis of several hundred of the donors reported 250 to 350 Gb of sequence data and roughly 110 million unique TCR beta sequences from about 179 million T cells. About 300 gigabases of sequencing data and roughly 90 million unique TCR sequences were included in an early release covering 550 to 800 HLA-typed donors. Of the roughly 400 genotyped donors, about 80% fell in the genetic ancestry cluster associated with self-reported Caucasian donors. The study aimed to test whether signatures of past pathogen exposure could be identified by cataloging public T cell receptors. The study profiled the T cell repertoires of fewer than 850 subjects by immunosequencing and related them to cytomegalovirus serostatus. Along with the approximately 700-subject first cohort, a separate validation cohort of around 120 different subjects was used. The study combined high-throughput TCR immunosequencing, statistical association of individual TCRs with disease status, and machine learning to predict cytomegalovirus infection status. A later analysis re-examined previously published TCR beta repertoires from about 670 donors and added high-resolution HLA genotyping to investigate patterns of TCR occurrence. Rather than drawing on any new phenotypic data, the later analysis identified candidate immune exposures from TCR beta sequences and the way those sequences occurred across donors. To decide whether each TCR beta V gene segment behaved as functional or pseudogenic, an earlier analysis of some 580 of the donors relied on high-throughput TCR beta sequencing. Donor age, sex, ethnicity and CMV serostatus were collected together with the repertoire data. Genome-wide SNP genotypes for about three fifths of the 666 donors were used in a later genetic analysis, which treated that subset as a discovery cohort. Every discovery cohort repertoire had been produced on one sequencing platform. HLA typing included class I and class II loci at four-digit resolution. Typing coverage differed by locus: A, B, C, DRB1 and DQB1 were typed in about 629-630 donors, DQA1 in about 550, DPA1 in around 600, and DPB1 in 400 to 490. Because of strong linkage in the cohort, 4 to 6 DR-DQ haplotypes were treated as single units for association and clustering. Among about 400 genotyped donors of the cohort, an average of around 250,000 unique TCR beta nucleotide sequences was sequenced per donor, of which roughly 18% were non-productive.

The CDR3 holds 17 amino acids from the cysteine to the phenylalanine. The sequence is cut down to CDR3 DNA, 51 bases in frame from base 1. Unmatched junction bases come to 9, with V trimmed by 0 bases and J by 2 bases. From the germline V gene (reference sequence), CDR1 is GTSNPN and CDR2 is SVGIG. The study at large found these results: This cohort had only TCR beta chains sequenced, and the lack of alpha or paired-chain data limited which features could be detected. A further reported finding was that TCR beta sequences accurately predicted the HLA-A and HLA-B alleles for most subjects in the first cohort. Across donors, most TCR sequences were observed very rarely, whereas some public TCRs were present in many individuals. According to a later analysis, most CMV-associated TCR beta chains appeared to be HLA-restricted, and the HLA associations seemed to be driven largely by CMV exposure. The study gave a list of 150 to 200 TCR beta chains associated with cytomegalovirus. The classifier was reported to diagnose cytomegalovirus status with high specificity and sensitivity in both the original cohort and the validation cohort. Linkage disequilibrium might explain the correlated functional status among segregating V segments, but an unknown experimental factor could not be excluded. In vitro tests confirmed that a few of the cytomegalovirus-associated TCR beta chains recognize cytomegalovirus antigens. When HLA alleles, especially DR and DQ, strongly co-occurred, attributing TCR associations to individual alleles was difficult. CMV serostatus was the only immune exposure information available for the cohort. V-gene and J-gene trimming of TCR beta chains was associated with a missense DCLRE1C variant in a later genetic analysis, and the association was replicated in an independent cohort. Presence/absence analyses assumed roughly uniform sequencing depth across donors, an assumption that may not hold. Several of the top co-occurrence clusters appeared to be linked to parvovirus B19, influenza, CMV and Epstein-Barr virus, according to a later analysis. The sequencing pipeline was judged likely to have produced a cluster of highly shared sequence variants as a technical artifact. HLA typing was unavailable for some donors at each locus, so association tests used only the typed subset. A later analysis found that TCR association rates varied across HLA loci, with DRB1 alleles showing the most associated TCRs and HLA-C alleles the fewest. In a later analysis, HLA-associated TCR beta chains showed more clonal expansion and lower generation probabilities than non-associated chains that were equally common. The earlier analysis of almost 600 of the donors excluded some 15 rarely observed V segments, including chromosome 9 orphons, because counts were too low. In a later genetic analysis, fewer N-insertions in productive TCRs were reported among donors in an Asian-associated ancestry cluster than the approximately 670-donor mean. It was suggested by the authors that the approach could potentially be generalized to other disease states and immunological phenotypes. In an earlier analysis of 500 to 650 of the donors, most TCR beta V segments appeared in productive rearrangements about 87% or about 30% of the time, broadly matching IMGT annotations. Some IMGT-functional V segments, including TRBV6-2 and TRBV6-3, could not be distinguished by the 87-base-pair reads and were therefore excluded. A later analysis associated 15,000 or so TCR beta sequences with specific HLA alleles at a false discovery rate of 0.05.

This receptor was taken from a man between 25 and 39 years old in good health and CMV-seronegative. The chain was built from TRBV30 and TRBJ2-1; TRBD2 agrees with 8 junctional bases. The sample was PBMCs. The sequence in DNA is TGTGCCTGGAGTGTACCCCTCCGGGAGGGGCCCTACAATGAGCAGTTCTTC. Translated, this gives CAWSVPLREGPYNEQFF.